This is a list of T cell receptor delta chains from one sample in a study of gamma-delta chains in newborns, infants, children. TCRdb made new clone calls on the reads using CATT. The sample contains over 4,000 delta-chain clones, roughly 5.1% of which appear only once. The sample comprised blood. The receptors originated from a child who was a newborn, infant or young child, either healthy, febrile or measles-vaccinated (not recorded which). Each CDR3 is given with its conserved first and last residue. Fields, in order: V gene, J gene, D gene, clone size, CDR3 protein, CDR3 DNA. D genes are given only for firm matches. Clone size, where shown, is once, few, many, or a class for clones that have expanded.

v_gene: TRDV2
j_gene: TRDJ1
d_gene: TRDD3
abundance: NA
CDR3aa: CACDTVGIRADKLIF
CDR3nt: TGTGCCTGTGACACCGTTGGGATACGCGCCGATAAGCTCATCTTT

v_gene: TRDV2
j_gene: TRDJ1
d_gene: TRDD3
abundance: medium-sized
CDR3aa: CACDTPFLRGDTETDKLIF
CDR3nt: TGTGCCTGTGACACCCCCTTTCTGCGCGGGGATACAGAGACCGATAAACTCATCTTT

v_gene: TRDV2
j_gene: TRDJ2
d_gene: TRDD3
abundance: NA
CDR3aa: CACDILGDLAAQPFF
CDR3nt: TGTGCCTGTGACATACTGGGGGATTTGGCAGCACAACCCTTCTTT

v_gene: TRDV1
j_gene: TRDJ1
d_gene: NA
abundance: NA
CDR3aa: CALGPYYHKLIF
CDR3nt: TGTGCTCTTGGGCCCTATTACCATAAACTCATCTTT

v_gene: TRDV1
j_gene: TRDJ1
d_gene: TRDD3
abundance: few
CDR3aa: CALGETYTGGLGTDKLIF
CDR3nt: TGTGCTCTTGGGGAAACCTATACCGGGGGATTGGGAACCGATAAACTCATCTTT

v_gene: TRDV2
j_gene: TRDJ1
d_gene: TRDD3
abundance: medium-sized
CDR3aa: CACDTAPFLGDTTDKLIF
CDR3nt: TGTGCCTGTGACACGGCCCCGTTTCTGGGGGATACAACCGATAAACTCATCTTT

v_gene: TRDV2
j_gene: TRDJ3
d_gene: NA
abundance: few
CDR3aa: CACDTGGYASSWDTRQMFF
CDR3nt: TGTGCCTGTGACACTGGGGGCTACGCGAGCTCCTGGGACACCCGACAGATGTTTTTC

v_gene: TRDV1
j_gene: TRDJ1
d_gene: TRDD3
abundance: NA
CDR3aa: CALGPFPSVRYWGIRDTDKLIF
CDR3nt: TGTGCTCTTGGGCCCTTCCCCTCCGTGCGGTACTGGGGGATACGGGACACCGATAAACTCATCTTT

v_gene: TRDV1
j_gene: TRDJ1
d_gene: TRDD3
abundance: medium-sized
CDR3aa: CALGELMGDTDKLIF
CDR3nt: TGTGCTCTTGGGGAACTAATGGGGGATACCGATAAACTCATCTTT

v_gene: TRDV2
j_gene: TRDJ3
d_gene: TRDD3
abundance: few
CDR3aa: CACDLLLGDSDTRQMFF
CDR3nt: TGTGCCTGTGACCTTTTACTGGGGGATTCGGACACCCGACAGATGTTTTTC

v_gene: TRDV2
j_gene: TRDJ1
d_gene: TRDD3
abundance: medium-sized
CDR3aa: CACDPLRSLGDLTRTDKLIF
CDR3nt: TGTGCCTGTGACCCCCTTCGGTCACTGGGGGACCTAACAAGAACCGATAAACTCATCTTT

v_gene: TRDV2
j_gene: TRDJ1
d_gene: NA
abundance: few
CDR3aa: CACDPVIGDPNLERSDKLIF
CDR3nt: TGTGCCTGTGACCCCGTGATAGGGGATCCAAACCTCGAACGCTCCGATAAACTCATCTTT

v_gene: TRDV2
j_gene: TRDJ3
d_gene: TRDD3
abundance: medium-sized
CDR3aa: CACDTGDTRSWDTRQMFF
CDR3nt: TGTGCCTGTGACACGGGGGATACGCGCTCCTGGGACACCCGACAGATGTTTTTC

v_gene: TRDV2
j_gene: TRDJ3
d_gene: NA
abundance: NA
CDR3aa: CACDSTRGSWDTRQMFF
CDR3nt: TGTGCCTGTGACAGTACTAGGGGCTCCTGGGACACCCGACAGATGTTTTTC

v_gene: TRDV2
j_gene: TRDJ3
d_gene: TRDD3
abundance: medium-sized
CDR3aa: CACDTVGGYSWDTRQMFF
CDR3nt: TGTGCCTGTGACACCGTTGGGGGATACTCCTGGGACACCCGACAGATGTTTTTC

v_gene: TRDV2
j_gene: TRDJ1
d_gene: TRDD3
abundance: medium-sized
CDR3aa: CACDDISWGPNKLIF
CDR3nt: TGTGCCTGTGACGATATTTCCTGGGGGCCCAATAAACTCATCTTT

v_gene: TRDV2
j_gene: TRDJ1
d_gene: NA
abundance: NA
CDR3aa: CACDTLGSSFTDKLIF
CDR3nt: TGTGCCTGTGACACCCTGGGTAGTAGTTTCACCGATAAACTCATCTTT

v_gene: TRDV2
j_gene: TRDJ3
d_gene: NA
abundance: medium-sized
CDR3aa: CACDTGGYLSWDTRQMFF
CDR3nt: TGTGCCTGTGACACTGGGGGTTACCTCTCCTGGGACACCCGACAGATGTTTTTC

v_gene: TRDV1
j_gene: TRDJ1
d_gene: TRDD3
abundance: NA
CDR3aa: CALEDLRGGIRSPYRHTDKLIF
CDR3nt: TGTGCTCTTGAGGATTTAAGGGGGGGGATTCGATCTCCGTACCGCCACACCGATAAACTCATCTTT

v_gene: TRDV2
j_gene: TRDJ1
d_gene: TRDD3
abundance: medium-sized
CDR3aa: CACDGIPTTTDWGIKTDKLIF
CDR3nt: TGTGCCTGTGACGGAATTCCTACAACCACCGACTGGGGGATAAAAACCGATAAACTCATCTTT

v_gene: TRDV2
j_gene: TRDJ1
d_gene: TRDD3
abundance: NA
CDR3aa: CACDTVRSRLLSLGDTDKLIF
CDR3nt: TGTGCCTGTGACACCGTGCGTAGTCGGCTTCTCAGTCTGGGGGATACCGATAAACTCATCTTT

v_gene: TRDV1
j_gene: TRDJ1
d_gene: TRDD3
abundance: medium-sized
CDR3aa: CALGEHSHSSYGGYGKLIF
CDR3nt: TGTGCTCTTGGGGAACATTCTCACTCTTCCTACGGGGGATACGGGAAACTCATCTTT

v_gene: TRAV29/DV5
j_gene: TRDJ1
d_gene: NA
abundance: few
CDR3aa: CSVLLCSKKDVGDWGFSTDKLIF
CDR3nt: NA

v_gene: TRDV2
j_gene: TRDJ3
d_gene: TRDD3
abundance: few
CDR3aa: CACDIGAGGSSSWDTRQMFF
CDR3nt: TGTGCCTGTGACATAGGGGCTGGGGGATCGAGCTCCTGGGACACCCGACAGATGTTTTTC

v_gene: TRDV2
j_gene: TRDJ1
d_gene: TRDD3
abundance: few
CDR3aa: CACDTPWGDKMADKLIF
CDR3nt: TGTGCCTGTGACACTCCCTGGGGGGACAAAATGGCCGATAAACTCATCTTT

v_gene: TRDV2
j_gene: TRDJ3
d_gene: TRDD3
abundance: NA
CDR3aa: CACDTVGRTGGRTQSWDTRQTFF
CDR3nt: TGTGCCTGTGACACCGTGGGCCGTACTGGGGGCCGTACCCAATCCTGGGACACCCGACAGACGTTTTTC

v_gene: TRDV2
j_gene: TRDJ1
d_gene: TRDD3
abundance: medium-sized
CDR3aa: CACDALNWGNNKLIF
CDR3nt: TGTGCCTGTGACGCGCTGAACTGGGGGAACAATAAACTCATCTTT

v_gene: TRDV1
j_gene: TRDJ1
d_gene: TRDD3
abundance: few
CDR3aa: CALGECDYPYWGIIGTDKLIF
CDR3nt: TGTGCTCTTGGGGAATGCGACTACCCCTACTGGGGGATAATAGGCACCGATAAACTCATCTTT

v_gene: TRDV1
j_gene: TRDJ1
d_gene: NA
abundance: few
CDR3aa: CALGAGLIKGGTGKLIF
CDR3nt: TGTGCTCTTGGGGCCGGTCTTATTAAGGGGGGCACCGGTAAACTCATCTTT

v_gene: TRDV2
j_gene: TRDJ1
d_gene: NA
abundance: medium-sized
CDR3aa: CACDTVRNTDKLIF
CDR3nt: TGTGCCTGTGACACCGTCCGAAACACCGATAAACTCATCTTT

v_gene: TRDV2
j_gene: TRDJ1
d_gene: TRDD3
abundance: medium-sized
CDR3aa: CACDTVKLGDTNIGADKLIF
CDR3nt: TGTGCCTGTGACACGGTAAAGCTGGGGGACACTAATATAGGCGCCGATAAACTCATCTTT

v_gene: TRDV2
j_gene: TRDJ1
d_gene: TRDD3
abundance: medium-sized
CDR3aa: CACDPLLGDKPDKLIF
CDR3nt: TGTGCCTGTGACCCCCTACTGGGGGATAAACCCGATAAACTCATCTTT

v_gene: TRDV2
j_gene: TRDJ3
d_gene: TRDD3
abundance: few
CDR3aa: CACDTVLGDSSWDTRQMFF
CDR3nt: TGTGCCTGTGACACCGTACTGGGGGATTCCTCCTGGGACACCCGACAGATGTTTTTC

v_gene: TRDV2
j_gene: TRDJ3
d_gene: TRDD3
abundance: medium-sized
CDR3aa: CACDTTGGSWDTRQMFF
CDR3nt: TGTGCCTGTGACACAACTGGGGGATCCTGGGACACCCGACAGATGTTTTTC

v_gene: TRDV2
j_gene: TRDJ1
d_gene: TRDD3
abundance: medium-sized
CDR3aa: CACDTHLLGDTPDKLIF
CDR3nt: TGTGCCTGTGACACGCACTTACTGGGGGATACGCCCGATAAACTCATCTTT

v_gene: TRDV1
j_gene: TRDJ2
d_gene: TRDD3
abundance: few
CDR3aa: CALGESCLGGCHQAAQLFF
CDR3nt: TGTGCTCTTGGGGAAAGTTGTCTTGGGGGATGCCACCAGGCAGCACAACTCTTCTTT

v_gene: TRDV2
j_gene: TRDJ1
d_gene: NA
abundance: medium-sized
CDR3aa: CACDTVGGGADKLIF
CDR3nt: TGTGCCTGTGACACCGTCGGGGGAGGTGCCGATAAACTCATCTTT

v_gene: TRDV2
j_gene: TRDJ1
d_gene: NA
abundance: NA
CDR3aa: CACDTVLPSLNREYTDKLIF
CDR3nt: TGTGCCTGTGACACCGTTCTTCCTAGCCTAAATAGAGAGTACACCGATAAACTCATCTTT

v_gene: TRDV2
j_gene: TRDJ1
d_gene: NA
abundance: medium-sized
CDR3aa: CACDTVGGGTDKLIF
CDR3nt: TGTGCCTGTGACACCGTTGGGGGCGGCACCGATAAACTCATCTTT

v_gene: TRDV2
j_gene: TRDJ3
d_gene: TRDD3
abundance: few
CDR3aa: CACDTPVLGDLSWDIRQMFF
CDR3nt: TGTGCCTGTGACACGCCGGTACTGGGGGATCTCTCCTGGGACATCCGACAGATGTTTTTC